The rows below give T cell receptor beta chains drawn from one sample of a study of graft-versus-host responses after intestinal transplantation. Profiling relied on immunoSEQ multiplex PCR, and the TCRdb table lists in-frame clones only, not all of them. This table holds under 50,000 clones, more than 85% found once. The sample here was PBMCs, taken 700 to 850 days after intestinal transplantation. All receptors come from a human patient who received an intestinal transplant, so some T cells may come from the graft donor. The CDR3 runs from the conserved cysteine through the conserved F or W. Each record gives: D gene, V gene, clone size, J gene, CDR3 protein, CDR3 DNA. The D gene is left open where the match is weak. Clone size is stated in some rows and not others, as once, few, many or a class when expanded.

TRBD2	TRBV28	.	TRBJ2-5	CASSPYFGTSGSWSEETQYF	TGTGCCAGCAGCCCATATTTTGGGACTAGCGGAAGTTGGTCTGAAGAGACCCAGTACTTC
.	TRBV4-1	.	TRBJ2-7	CASSQVGTYEQYF	TGCGCCAGCAGCCAAGTAGGGACCTACGAGCAGTACTTC
.	TRBV6-6	.	TRBJ1-4	CASRNAAGAVKLFF	TGTGCCAGCAGGAACGCGGCAGGGGCCGTTAAACTGTTTTTT
.	TRBV27	.	TRBJ2-7	CASSSGVGGGSYEQYF	TGTGCCAGCAGTTCGGGCGTGGGTGGGGGATCCTACGAGCAGTACTTC
TRBD1	TRBV27	.	TRBJ1-3	CASSQGAFGNTIYF	TGTGCCAGCAGTCAGGGGGCGTTTGGAAACACCATATATTTT
.	TRBV7-2	once	TRBJ2-7	CASSLGLGAWGVEQYF	TGTGCCAGCAGCTTGGGTCTCGGGGCCTGGGGGGTCGAGCAGTACTTC
.	TRBV11-1	.	TRBJ2-5	CASSREAESETQYF	TGTGCCAGCAGCCGCGAGGCGGAATCAGAGACCCAGTACTTC
.	TRBV11-2	.	TRBJ1-2	CASSPTAGPSAGYTF	TGTGCCAGCAGCCCCACAGCAGGCCCGAGTGCTGGCTACACCTTC
.	TRBV2	.	TRBJ2-7	CASDSLDSYEQYF	TGTGCCAGCGACTCCCTTGACTCCTACGAGCAGTACTTC
.	TRBV19	once	TRBJ2-5	CASSKDWVGETQYF	TGTGCCAGTAGTAAGGACTGGGTAGGGGAGACCCAGTACTTC
TRBD2	TRBV7-6	.	TRBJ2-7	CASSSASGGPYEQYF	TGTGCCAGCAGCTCGGCTAGCGGGGGGCCCTACGAGCAGTACTTC
TRBD1	TRBV7-9	.	TRBJ1-2	CASSSPTGGNYGYTF	TGTGCCAGCAGCTCCCCGACAGGGGGGAACTATGGCTACACCTTC
.	TRBV5-6	.	TRBJ1-4	CASSFNALGRNEKLFF	TGTGCCAGCAGCTTTAATGCCCTGGGTCGTAATGAAAAACTGTTTTTT
.	TRBV7-9	.	TRBJ1-5	CASSLGEAQHF	TGTGCCAGCAGCTTAGGTGAAGCCCAGCATTTT
TRBD2	TRBV5-1	.	TRBJ2-2	CASSIAGGSYTGELFF	TGCGCCAGCAGCATAGCGGGAGGGTCGTACACCGGGGAGCTGTTTTTT
TRBD1	TRBV12-5	.	TRBJ2-3	CASGSLTGGLPDTQYF	TGTGCTAGTGGTTCACTTACAGGGGGGTTGCCAGATACGCAGTATTTT
TRBD2	TRBV5-4	.	TRBJ2-1	CASSWTSSYNEQFF	TGTGCCAGCAGCTGGACTAGCTCCTACAATGAGCAGTTCTTC
.	TRBV2	.	TRBJ2-7	CASSGLASYEQYF	TGTGCCAGCAGTGGGTTGGCCTCCTACGAGCAGTACTTC
.	TRBV13	.	TRBJ1-6	CASSLEFGVNSPLHF	TGTGCCAGCAGCTTAGAGTTTGGTGTTAATTCACCCCTCCACTTT
.	TRBV11-2	once	TRBJ2-7	CASHSTDLPYEQYF	TGTGCCAGCCATTCTACAGATCTTCCCTACGAGCAGTACTTC
.	TRBV7-9	.	TRBJ2-3	CASSLSGRSTDTQYF	TGTGCCAGCAGCTTAAGTGGGAGAAGCACAGATACGCAGTATTTT
.	TRBV11-3	.	TRBJ2-7	CASSLVQGGQQYF	TGTGCCAGCAGCTTAGTCCAGGGCGGGCAACAGTACTTC
TRBD2	TRBV15	.	TRBJ2-1	CATSRSSGGVQFF	TGTGCCACCAGCAGATCTAGCGGGGGAGTGCAGTTCTTC
.	TRBV5-4	.	TRBJ2-7	CASSPLGGPSEQYF	TGTGCCAGCAGCCCCTTGGGGGGGCCCAGCGAGCAGTACTTC
TRBD2	TRBV28	.	TRBJ2-3	CASSLYGTSGRDTQYF	TGTGCCAGCAGTTTATACGGGACTAGCGGGAGAGATACGCAGTATTTT
TRBD2	TRBV2	.	TRBJ2-7	CASRLGLAGEDYEQYF	TGTGCCAGCAGGCTGGGACTAGCGGGGGAGGACTACGAGCAGTACTTC
.	TRBV5-6	.	TRBJ1-5	CASSLAGNQPQHF	TGTGCCAGCAGCTTGGCAGGGAATCAGCCCCAGCATTTT
TRBD2	TRBV5-5	.	TRBJ2-1	CASSLFGGGLQDDEQFF	TGTGCCAGCAGCTTGTTTGGCGGGGGATTACAAGACGATGAGCAGTTCTTC
.	TRBV6-6	few	TRBJ1-6	CASSHYNSPLHF	TGTGCCAGCAGCCACTATAATTCACCCCTCCACTTT
TRBD2	TRBV5-6	.	TRBJ2-7	CASSFASGGRSYEQYF	TGTGCCAGCAGCTTTGCTAGCGGGGGCCGCTCCTACGAGCAGTACTTC
TRBD2	TRBV29-1	.	TRBJ2-7	CSVATSGETYEQYF	TGCAGCGTTGCTACTAGCGGGGAAACCTACGAGCAGTACTTC
TRBD1	TRBV10-3	.	TRBJ2-7	CAIRDRASYEQYF	TGTGCCATCAGGGACAGGGCTAGCTACGAGCAGTACTTC
.	TRBV7-2	.	TRBJ1-3	CASSLERPGVSGNTIYF	TGTGCCAGCAGCTTAGAGAGGCCAGGGGTGTCTGGAAACACCATATATTTT